These 16 T cell receptor beta chains were sequenced from one sample in a study of long-term antiretroviral therapy in people with HIV. Survey level was the resolution at which the v3.0 immunoSEQ assay ran. Clones were sequenced by immunoSEQ multiplex PCR, and TCRdb holds only the in-frame ones, with some missing. The repertoire has tens of thousands of clones, around four fifths of them found once; the top ten carry around 13%. This specimen was unsorted PBMCs, taken 0.3 years after starting antiretroviral therapy. The receptor source for this set is a young man with HIV.

V usage is TRBV2 and J usage is TRBJ2-1; 8 nucleotides agree with TRBD1. This CDR3 has 12 amino acids. Germline CDR1 SNHLY, CDR2 FYNNEI. The V segment lost 3 bases and the J segment 13 bases; nucleotides outside the gene matches: 5. CDR3 in DNA: TGTGCCAGCAGTGACCCGGACAGGGACCAGTTCTTC. The encoded protein is CASSDPDRDQFF.

The rearrangement links TRBV5-4 to TRBJ2-7, with 9 bases matching TRBD1. CDR1 and CDR2 (germline): SGHNT, YYREEE (reference sequence). CDR3 length: 17 residues. Unmatched junction bases numbered 11, after V lost 0 bases and J lost 4 bases. CDR3 sequence reads: CASSLATGGQGGYEQYF. Here the CDR3 DNA reads TGTGCCAGCAGCTTGGCCACGGGGGGACAGGGTGGGTACGAGCAGTACTTC.

The CDR3 is CASSVGAGGLQYEQYF. For the CDR3, the DNA is TGTGCCAGCAGCGTAGGAGCGGGAGGGCTCCAGTACGAGCAGTACTTC. The chain is built from TRBV9 and TRBJ2-7; 10 nucleotides line up with TRBD2. The ends lost 0 bases at V and 4 bases at J; junction bases unmatched: 7. The CDR3 consists of 16 residues. CDR1 is SGDLS and CDR2 is YYNGEE in the germline V gene.

This clone was picked up a small number of times. V is TRBV5-6 and J is TRBJ2-7, with no clear D. CDR1 and CDR2 from the germline V gene are SGHDT and YYEEEE. The CDR3 extends over 11 amino acids. V was clipped by 5 bases and J by 2 bases, with 5 bases between them. The CDR3 here is CASSAPYEQYF. Written as DNA, the CDR3 is TGTGCCAGCAGTGCCCCCTACGAGCAGTACTTC. Looking up the rest from reference TRBV5-6 and TRBJ2-7 gives the full variable domain: DAGVTQSPTHLIKTRGQQVTLRCSPKSGHDTVSWYQQALGQGPQFIFQYYEEEERQRGNFPDRFSGHQFPNYSSELNVNALLLGDSALYLCASSAPYEQYFGPGTRLTVT.

The chain uses TRBV7-2 and TRBJ1-6, with 9 bases lining up with TRBD1. V lost 5 bases, J lost 5 bases, and 7 bases stayed unmatched. The CDR3 covers 16 residues. The germline V gene encodes CDR1 SGHTA and CDR2 FQGNSA. The CDR3 sequence is CASSIPTGGNNSPLHF. The CDR3 DNA is TGTGCCAGCAGCATACCCACAGGGGGCAATAATTCACCCCTCCACTTT.

CDR3 region: CASSDGGQILAGGQDTQYF. The DNA of the CDR3 is TGTGCCAGCAGCGATGGGGGGCAGATCTTAGCGGGGGGACAGGATACGCAGTATTTT. This sequence joins TRBV7-2 and TRBJ2-3; 10 bases fit TRBD2. This CDR3 has 19 residues. The trim removed 5 bases at V and 6 bases at J, leaving 20 bases unmatched. Germline loops: CDR1 SGHTA, CDR2 FQGNSA. Full variable domain (remainder filled in from reference TRBV7-2 and TRBJ2-3): GAGVSQSPSNKVTEKGKDVELRCDPISGHTALYWYRQSLGQGLEFLIYFQGNSAPDKSGLPSDRFSAERTGGSVSTLTIQRTQQEDSAVYLCASSDGGQILAGGQDTQYFGPGTRLTVL.

The rearrangement links TRBV6-5 to TRBJ2-7; TRBD1 is a possible D gene (5 bases). The CDR3 covers 13 residues. Germline lookup yields CDR1 MNHEY and CDR2 SVGAGI. Trimming shortened V by 6 bases and J by 0 bases, and 9 bases separated the two germline ends. CDR3 sequence: CASRPTVSYEQYF. The DNA of the CDR3 is TGTGCCAGCAGACCGACAGTCTCCTACGAGCAGTACTTC.

This clone was picked up a small number of times. The J gene is TRBJ2-3, the V gene TRBV6-4, with 9 bases aligning to TRBD1. V lost 4 bases, J lost 1 base, and 0 bases stayed unmatched. Germline V gives CDR1 MRHNA, CDR2 SNTAGT. This CDR3 has 14 residues. The CDR3 loop reads CASSGTGGTDTQYF. Written as DNA, the CDR3 is TGTGCCAGCAGTGGGACAGGGGGCACAGATACGCAGTATTTT.

In DNA form, the CDR3 reads TGCGCCAGCAGCTTCACAGGGGGATACGAGCAGTACTTC. Its translation: CASSFTGGYEQYF. The V and J genes are TRBV5-1 and TRBJ2-7; 8 nucleotides agree with TRBD1. The CDR3 has 13 amino acids. CDR1 and CDR2 from the germline V gene are SGHRS and YFSETQ. V lost 2 bases, J lost 4 bases, and 2 bases stayed unmatched.

The chain couples TRBV5-1 to TRBJ1-1, with D perhaps TRBD1 (5 bases). CDR1 is SGHRS, CDR2 YFSETQ, per germline. This CDR3 comprises 15 residues. V lost 4 bases to trimming and J lost 5 bases, with 18 bases between them. This chain's CDR3 is CASSPPGRGRTEAFF. CDR3 in DNA: TGCGCCAGCAGCCCCCCGGGGAGGGGACGGACTGAAGCTTTCTTT.

The chain couples TRBV28 to TRBJ2-1; 7 bases line up with TRBD1. There are 19 residues in the CDR3. In germline, CDR1 is MDHEN, CDR2 SYDVKM. Germline trimming cut 6 bases from V and 0 bases from J; bases unmatched to any gene: 17. The CDR3 nucleotides read TGTGCCAGCAGCCTACATTTCGTCACAGGGGCAAACTCCTACAATGAGCAGTTCTTC. It encodes CASSLHFVTGANSYNEQFF.

V and J are TRBV7-3 and TRBJ1-1; D unclear. Trimming left V 0 bases short and J 3 bases short, with 8 bases between. Germline V gives CDR1 SGHTA, CDR2 FQGTGA. The CDR3 has 14 residues. Here the CDR3 reads CASSLTKGDTEAFF. In nucleotides, the CDR3 is TGTGCCAGCAGCTTAACCAAGGGAGACACTGAAGCTTTCTTT. Full variable domain (remainder filled in from reference TRBV7-3 and TRBJ1-1): GAGVSQTPSNKVTEKGKYVELRCDPISGHTALYWYRQSLGQGPEFLIYFQGTGAADDSGLPNDRFFAVRPEGSVSTLKIQRTERGDSAVYLCASSLTKGDTEAFFGQGTRLTVV.

The rearrangement links TRBV5-1 to TRBJ2-5; TRBD2 aligns across 7 bases. Trimming cost V 0 bases and J 2 bases; bases outside gene matches: 7. Germline values: CDR1 SGHRS, CDR2 YFSETQ. The CDR3 runs to 16 residues. The CDR3, as DNA: TGCGCCAGCAGCTTGGGAGTATCCGGGGGGCAAGAGACCCAGTACTTC. Translated: CASSLGVSGGQETQYF.

The chain recombines TRBV5-4 with TRBJ1-2; the D is unclear. The V and J ends lost 2 bases and 1 base respectively, with 9 bases between them. This CDR3 region has 14 residues. The germline CDR1 and CDR2 sequences are SGHNT and YYREEE (reference sequence). The CDR3 coding sequence is TGTGCCAGCAGCTTTGCCCAGTTTAACTATGGCTACACCTTC. Protein: CASSFAQFNYGYTF.

The chain recombines TRBV27 with TRBJ2-3; a weak D match, TRBD2 (5 bases). The CDR3 has 15 residues. CDR1 is MNHEY, CDR2 SMNVEV, per germline (reference sequence). Trimming pared 3 bases from V and 1 base from J, leaving 11 bases between. CDR3 nucleotide sequence: TGTGCCAGCAGTTTTGGGCTGGAGGGCACAGATACGCAGTATTTT. Protein product: CASSFGLEGTDTQYF.

The chain joins TRBV29-1 to TRBJ2-7; TRBD1 agrees at 8 bases. CDR3 length: 14 residues. V shed 1 base, J shed 6 bases, and the junction held 8 bases outside the gene matches. Germline V CDR1 and CDR2: SQVTM, ANQGSEA. CDR3 coding DNA: TGCAGCGTTGAAGGGGCCAGGGGGCGTTTCGAGCAGTACTTC. It codes for CSVEGARGRFEQYF.